Listed below are T cell receptor beta chains from one sample, sequenced in a study of blood T cell repertoires in COVID-19. The assay was immunoSEQ multiplex PCR, and TCRdb's table has in-frame clones only and misses some. The data show approximately 360,000 clones, 70% to 90% seen once. Sequencing was done on a sample of peripheral blood. The receptors shown here come from a man aged 40-55 years with acute or convalescent COVID-19. The CDR3 runs from the conserved cysteine through the conserved F or W. Each record gives: clone size, J gene, CDR3 length, V gene, D gene, CDR3 protein, CDR3 DNA. A D gene is named only where the DNA matches it firmly. Size tells how often a clone was seen (once, few, many) or the class of an expanded clone, and some rows leave it out.

- | TRBJ1-2 | 14 | TRBV13 | TRBD1 | CASSPDREDYGYTF | TGTGCCAGCAGCCCCGACAGGGAGGACTATGGCTACACCTTC
- | TRBJ1-2 | 16 | TRBV7-9 | - | CASSSNRGRANYGYTF | TGTGCCAGCAGCTCAAACCGCGGGAGAGCTAACTATGGCTACACCTTC
- | TRBJ1-1 | 15 | TRBV6-5 | - | CASSYSSGGGMRAFF | TGTGCCAGCAGTTACTCGTCGGGCGGGGGCATGAGGGCTTTCTTT
- | TRBJ2-7 | 13 | TRBV27 | TRBD1 | CASRRQGTYEQYF | TGTGCCAGCAGACGACAGGGGACCTACGAGCAGTACTTC
- | TRBJ1-1 | 11 | TRBV5-1 | - | CASSLAPEAFF | TGCGCCAGCAGCTTAGCCCCCGAAGCTTTCTTT
- | TRBJ2-7 | 13 | TRBV27 | TRBD1 | CASSLDRGLEQYF | TGTGCCAGCAGTTTGGACAGGGGGCTCGAGCAGTACTTC
once | TRBJ1-1 | 15 | TRBV11-2 | TRBD1 | CASSAQGQGRPEAFF | TGTGCCAGCAGCGCTCAAGGACAGGGACGACCTGAAGCTTTCTTT
once | TRBJ2-5 | 17 | TRBV9 | - | CASSVRSDSGYQETQYF | TGTGCCAGCAGCGTAAGATCCGACAGTGGGTACCAAGAGACCCAGTACTTC
- | TRBJ1-2 | 15 | TRBV7-2 | TRBD1 | CASSLPQGADYGYTF | TGTGCCAGCAGCTTACCACAGGGGGCGGACTATGGCTACACCTTC
- | TRBJ2-5 | 15 | TRBV6-5 | TRBD2 | CASSPTSGGPETQYF | TGTGCCAGCAGTCCTACTAGCGGGGGTCCTGAGACCCAGTACTTC
once | TRBJ2-5 | 14 | TRBV5-6 | TRBD1 | CASSPWDRRETQYF | TGTGCCAGCAGCCCATGGGACAGAAGAGAGACCCAGTACTTC
- | TRBJ2-2 | 13 | TRBV2 | - | CASTPTNTGELFF | TGTGCCAGCACCCCCACGAACACCGGGGAGCTGTTTTTT
- | TRBJ2-1 | 15 | TRBV11-1 | TRBD2 | CASSPTGLSYNEQFF | TGTGCCAGCAGCCCAACGGGACTATCCTACAATGAGCAGTTCTTC
- | TRBJ1-2 | 15 | TRBV14 | TRBD1 | CASSPTGGNDYGYTF | TGTGCCAGCAGCCCGACAGGGGGGAATGACTATGGCTACACCTTC
- | TRBJ1-2 | 14 | TRBV27 | - | CASSPVGGLYGYTF | TGTGCCAGCAGCCCCGTCGGGGGATTGTATGGCTACACCTTC
- | TRBJ2-1 | 14 | TRBV18 | TRBD2 | CASSLGLERDEQFF | TGTGCCAGCTCACTTGGACTAGAGCGCGATGAGCAGTTCTTC
few | TRBJ1-2 | 14 | TRBV2 | TRBD1 | CASQPTGADDGYTF | TGTGCGAGCCAGCCGACAGGGGCTGACGATGGCTACACCTTC
once | TRBJ2-5 | 14 | TRBV12-5 | TRBD2 | CASGLVAGWETQYF | TGTGCTAGTGGTTTGGTAGCGGGATGGGAGACCCAGTACTTC
- | TRBJ2-7 | 15 | TRBV11-3 | TRBD1 | CASSWNRDSSYEQYF | TGTGCCAGCAGTTGGAACCGGGACAGCTCCTACGAGCAGTACTTC
few | TRBJ2-1 | 16 | TRBV18 | - | CASSLLLLGGNNEQFF | TGTGCCAGCTCACTACTACTCCTCGGTGGTAACAATGAGCAGTTCTTC
- | TRBJ2-1 | 14 | TRBV28 | - | CASGAPASGDEQFF | TGTGCCAGCGGGGCCCCGGCCTCGGGGGATGAGCAGTTCTTC
- | TRBJ1-5 | 16 | TRBV6-1 | TRBD1 | CASSEAVDREDQPQHF | TGTGCCAGCAGTGAAGCGGTGGACAGGGAGGATCAGCCCCAGCATTTT
- | TRBJ1-4 | 16 | TRBV11-2 | TRBD1 | CASSSQGARTNEKLFF | TGTGCCAGCAGCTCCCAGGGGGCGCGTACTAATGAAAAACTGTTTTTT
- | TRBJ1-1 | 17 | TRBV27 | TRBD1 | CASTKGQGVAEYTEAFF | TGTGCCAGCACCAAAGGACAGGGGGTAGCGGAATACACTGAAGCTTTCTTT
- | TRBJ1-4 | 14 | TRBV30 | - | CAWSGRLTSLRLFF | TGTGCCTGGAGTGGGCGGCTGACTTCATTACGGCTGTTTTTT
- | TRBJ1-2 | 13 | TRBV30 | - | CAWSVRMRGGYTF | TGTGCCTGGAGTGTACGAATGAGGGGGGGCTACACCTTC
- | TRBJ1-5 | 15 | TRBV6-5 | TRBD1 | CASSSDRGINQPQHF | TGTGCCAGCAGTTCCGACAGGGGGATTAATCAGCCCCAGCATTTT
- | TRBJ2-5 | 15 | TRBV5-1 | TRBD2 | CASSFVLAGGETQYF | TGCGCCAGCAGCTTCGTTTTAGCGGGAGGAGAGACCCAGTACTTC
once | TRBJ2-5 | 15 | TRBV18 | TRBD1 | CASSPGTGVQETQYF | TGTGCCAGCTCACCCGGGACAGGGGTGCAAGAGACCCAGTACTTC